What follows are 32 T cell receptor beta chains derived from one specimen sequenced in a study of OX40 agonist ivuxolimab in advanced cancers. Clones were sequenced by immunoSEQ multiplex PCR, and TCRdb holds only the in-frame ones, with some missing. The repertoire holds some 80,000 clones, with approximately 91% as singletons. This sample comprised CD4+ or CD8+ T cells sorted from blood, obtained in a trial of the OX40 agonist ivuxolimab. The receptor set was obtained from an adult with an advanced solid tumor such as melanoma, head and neck, liver or kidney cancer.

The chain carries TRBV6-5 and TRBJ2-7, with 7 bases aligning to TRBD1. This CDR3 has 13 amino acids. After removal of 7 bases from V and 4 bases from J, the junction contained 7 bases not matched to a gene. CDR1 and CDR2 from the germline V gene are MNHEY and SVGAGI. Here the CDR3 reads CASTKQGWYEQYF. DNA for the CDR3: TGTGCCAGCACAAAACAGGGGTGGTACGAGCAGTACTTC.

This CDR3 is CASSPQAGGRYEQYF. The CDR3 DNA reads as TGTGCCAGCAGCCCCCAGGCGGGAGGGCGTTACGAGCAGTACTTC. This chain joins TRBV14 and TRBJ2-7; 9 nucleotides line up with TRBD2. The germline gives CDR1 SGHDN, CDR2 FVKESK. The length of the CDR3 is 15 residues. Trimming cost V 4 bases and J 4 bases; bases outside gene matches: 8.

The V call is TRBV7-9, the J call TRBJ1-1; the D is unclear. Germline assignment: CDR1 SEHNR and CDR2 FQNEAQ (reference sequence). V lost 7 bases to trimming and J lost 11 bases, with 17 bases between them. This CDR3 is 12 amino acids long. The DNA for the CDR3 is TGTGCCAGCACCTCCATCGGGAAGGGTGCTTTCTTT. It codes for CASTSIGKGAFF.

J is TRBJ2-5 and V is TRBV6-1; D not certain. This CDR3 spans 13 amino acids. The germline gives CDR1 MNHNS, CDR2 SASEGT. Trimming left V 8 bases short and J 7 bases short, with 17 bases between. The CDR3: CASWVGTVGTQYF. The CDR3 DNA sequence: TGTGCCAGCTGGGTCGGCACTGTTGGGACCCAGTACTTC.

V gene TRBV14 combines with J gene TRBJ1-4; D gene ambiguous. Trimming stripped 1 base from V and 13 bases from J, with 13 bases between. Germline loops: CDR1 SGHDN, CDR2 FVKESK. The CDR3 spans 13 residues. The CDR3 protein is CASSQGGLGILFF. The CDR3 coding sequence is TGTGCCAGCAGCCAAGGAGGCCTGGGGATACTGTTTTTT. Full variable domain (missing parts from reference TRBV14 and TRBJ1-4): EAGVTQFPSHSVIEKGQTVTLRCDPISGHDNLYWYRRVMGKEIKFLLHFVKESKQDESGMPNNRFLAERTGGTYSTLKVQPAELEDSGVYFCASSQGGLGILFFGSGTQLSVL.

V is TRBV21-1 and J is TRBJ1-5; the table calls TRBD1, which could not be checked here. TRBV21-1 is classified as a pseudogene. The CDR3 covers 17 residues. The CDR3 is CASSNDLTGLSNQPQHF. The CDR3 region has the DNA TGTGCCAGCAGCAATGATCTTACAGGTCTAAGTAATCAGCCCCAGCATTTT.

The chain couples TRBV7-7 to TRBJ1-4; 7 bases agree with TRBD1. The germline V gene has CDR1 SSHAT and CDR2 FNYEAQ (reference sequence). Trimming removed 5 bases from V and 7 bases from J; junction bases left unmatched: 10. The CDR3 extends over 15 amino acids. CDR3 protein: CASSPQQGQGEKLFF. The CDR3 nucleotides read TGTGCCAGCAGCCCGCAACAGGGGCAGGGTGAAAAACTGTTTTTT.

The chain employs TRBV7-2 and TRBJ2-3; D gene ambiguous. The CDR3 totals 16 residues. V shed 1 base and J shed 0 bases, with 11 bases lying between them. Looked up from germline, CDR1 is SGHTA and CDR2 is FQGNSA. The CDR3 coding sequence is TGTGCCAGCAGCTTAGACAGTACCACTAGCACAGATACGCAGTATTTT. It translates to CASSLDSTTSTDTQYF.

The gene calls are TRBV7-2 and TRBJ2-7; 7 bases match TRBD2. The CDR3 is 17 amino acids. Germline CDR1 SGHTA, CDR2 FQGNSA. V dropped 4 bases and J dropped 7; count of bases not matched to a gene: 19. CDR3 nucleotide sequence: TGTGCCAGCAGCTCCTACCCGGGACTAAGGACCCAGGCTGAGCAGTACTTC. Protein: CASSSYPGLRTQAEQYF.

This chain uses TRBV4-1 with TRBJ2-7; the match to TRBD1 covers 7 bases. The CDR3 runs to 13 residues. Trimming at V came to 3 bases and at J to 6 bases, leaving 5 bases not matched to a gene. Germline CDR1 reads MGHRA; CDR2 reads YSYEKL. The CDR3 nucleotides are TGCGCCAGCAGCCACTACAGGGGCGGCGAGCAGTACTTC. It is translated as CASSHYRGGEQYF.

This clone appeared once. V usage is TRBV15 and J usage is TRBJ2-7; D unclear. The CDR3 totals 13 residues. CDR1 is LNHNV and CDR2 is YYDKDF in the germline V gene (reference sequence). Trimming left V 3 bases short and J 4 bases short, with 10 bases between. The chain's CDR3 is CATSSAGSYEQYF. DNA for the CDR3: TGTGCCACCAGCAGCGCCGGTAGTTACGAGCAGTACTTC.

V gene TRBV10-3 combines with J gene TRBJ2-7, with a possible D match to TRBD1 (6 bases). Germline values: CDR1 ENHRY, CDR2 SYGVKD. V lost 6 bases and J lost 3, with 12 bases in between. The CDR3 consists of 13 residues. The CDR3 loop reads CAIRKDRNYEQYF. The CDR3 DNA reads as TGTGCCATCAGAAAGGACAGAAACTACGAGCAGTACTTC.

The chain uses TRBV9 and TRBJ2-2, with D possibly being TRBD2 (6 bases). Looked up from germline, CDR1 is SGDLS and CDR2 is YYNGEE. V was pared by 4 bases and J by 0 bases, with 16 bases between. This CDR3 has 17 residues. CDR3 in DNA: TGTGCCAGCAGCCCCCGGGGAGGACGAACGAACACCGGGGAGCTGTTTTTT. Translated, it gives CASSPRGGRTNTGELFF.

V gene TRBV10-3 combines with J gene TRBJ1-1; D gene ambiguous. V dropped 3 bases and J dropped 5 bases, with 7 bases sitting between them. The CDR3 spans 12 residues. The V gene's germline CDR1 is ENHRY and CDR2 SYGVKD. CDR3 amino acids: CAISDRLTEAFF. The CDR3 nucleotides are TGTGCCATCAGTGACAGATTAACTGAAGCTTTCTTT.

This chain connects TRBV6-6 to TRBJ2-7; 9 nucleotides match TRBD1. The J segment lost 2 bases and the V segment lost 5 bases, leaving 4 bases of the junction unmatched. The CDR3 loop spans 14 amino acids. CDR1 is MNHNY and CDR2 is SVGAGI in the germline V gene (reference sequence). CDR3 region: CASSPGQGTYEQYF. CDR3 in DNA: TGTGCCAGCAGTCCTGGACAGGGGACCTACGAGCAGTACTTC.

The chain has TRBV2 and TRBJ2-7; 8 bases map to TRBD2. With V trimmed by 8 bases and J by 3 bases, 9 bases remained unmatched. CDR3 length: 14 amino acids. Germline values: CDR1 SNHLY, CDR2 FYNNEI. CDR3 sequence reads: CASQLMSGSYEQYF. CDR3 in DNA: TGTGCCAGCCAACTGATGAGCGGGAGCTACGAGCAGTACTTC.

This rearrangement joins TRBV7-9 to TRBJ1-6; D might be TRBD1 (5 bases). The CDR3 has 15 amino acids. Deletions cut 5 bases from V and 10 bases from J, with 18 bases between. Germline assignment: CDR1 SEHNR and CDR2 FQNEAQ (reference sequence). The CDR3 DNA reads TGTGCCAGCAGCCCCGGGACGGCGGGTCGGTCACCCCTCCACTTT. It yields the protein CASSPGTAGRSPLHF.

This chain joins TRBV10-3 and TRBJ1-3; 8 bases line up with TRBD1. After removal of 6 bases from V and 7 bases from J, the junction contained 8 bases not matched to a gene. There are 14 residues in the CDR3. The germline V gene encodes CDR1 ENHRY and CDR2 SYGVKD. The CDR3 DNA reads as TGTGCCATCAGAGGACAGGGAATTTTGAACACCATATATTTT. It is translated as CAIRGQGILNTIYF.

The chain couples TRBV18 to TRBJ2-7; 13 bases map to TRBD2. CDR3 length: 15 amino acids. Trimming cost V 3 bases and J 2 bases; bases outside gene matches: 1. Per the germline V gene, CDR1 is KGHSH and CDR2 is LQKENI. Here the CDR3 reads CASSPGLAGAYEQYF. The CDR3 nucleotides read TGTGCCAGCTCACCCGGACTAGCGGGAGCCTACGAGCAGTACTTC.

The J gene is TRBJ1-4, the V gene TRBV27; weak D call: TRBD1 (6 bases). This CDR3 has 16 amino acids. From germline, CDR1 is MNHEY and CDR2 SMNVEV (reference sequence). The V end lost 5 bases, the J end lost 8 bases, and 21 bases lay between the germline ends. The CDR3 sequence: CASSPSFTGTIEKLFF. CDR3 DNA: TGTGCCAGCAGTCCGTCCTTTACAGGGACCATCGAAAAACTGTTTTTT. The full variable domain, its missing parts supplied by reference TRBV27 and TRBJ1-4, is EAQVTQNPRYLITVTGKKLTVTCSQNMNHEYMSWYRQDPGLGLRQIYYSMNVEVTDKGDVPEGYKVSRKEKRNFPLILESPSPNQTSLYFCASSPSFTGTIEKLFFGSGTQLSVL.

V and J are TRBV30 and TRBJ1-3; D is possibly TRBD1 (5 bases). CDR1 and CDR2 from the germline V gene are GTSNPN and SVGIG (reference sequence). This CDR3 has 11 amino acids. The V and J ends lost 5 bases and 6 bases respectively, with 8 bases between them. This chain's CDR3 is CAWEQANTIYF. The CDR3 nucleotides are TGTGCCTGGGAACAGGCAAACACCATATATTTT.

The chain carries TRBV7-2 and TRBJ1-3; no clear D gene. Germline CDR1 is SGHTA and CDR2 is FQGNSA. The CDR3 contains 15 residues. V lost 5 bases and J 0 bases, leaving 11 bases between the germline ends. The CDR3 here is CASSPRRDSGNTIYF. The CDR3 DNA reads TGTGCCAGCAGCCCTAGACGGGACTCTGGAAACACCATATATTTT.

This rearrangement joins TRBV10-3 to TRBJ1-1; D unresolved. Trimming took off 10 bases at V and 0 bases at J, with 15 bases between the two ends. The germline V gene encodes CDR1 ENHRY and CDR2 SYGVKD. CDR3 length: 14 amino acids. CDR3 nucleotide sequence: TGTGCCAGCCAAGGGAACAGCATGAACACTGAAGCTTTCTTT. Protein: CASQGNSMNTEAFF.

The DNA of the CDR3 is TGCGCCAGCAGCTTCGTACCGGACGATGGCTACACCTTC. It translates to CASSFVPDDGYTF. V and J are TRBV5-1 and TRBJ1-2; no firm D call. The CDR3 runs to 13 residues. Germline CDR1 is SGHRS and CDR2 is YFSETQ. Trimming left V 2 bases short and J 6 bases short, with 11 bases between.

The chain joins TRBV10-3 to TRBJ2-7; weak D call: TRBD1 (5 bases). Trimming left V 3 bases short and J 4 bases short, with 16 bases between. From germline, CDR1 is ENHRY and CDR2 SYGVKD. This CDR3 comprises 15 residues. In DNA, the CDR3 is TGTGCCATCAGTGACCGGGCGAAAGGGGCTTACGAGCAGTACTTC. It translates to CAISDRAKGAYEQYF.

The rearrangement links TRBV19 to TRBJ2-1; D perhaps matches TRBD1 (5 bases). V lost 10 bases and J lost 6, with 10 bases in between. In germline, CDR1 is LNHDA, CDR2 SQIVND (reference sequence). The length of the CDR3 is 11 residues. In nucleotides, the CDR3 is TGTGCCACGACAGCATTCAATGAGCAGTTCTTC. Its protein is CATTAFNEQFF.

The gene calls are TRBV2 and TRBJ2-4, with D uncertain. Germline V CDR1 and CDR2: SNHLY, FYNNEI. Trimming pared 8 bases from V and 0 bases from J, leaving 14 bases between. This CDR3 spans 15 amino acids. CDR3 sequence reads: CASRAARIAKNIQYF. The CDR3 DNA sequence: TGTGCCAGCCGTGCCGCCCGTATAGCCAAAAACATTCAGTACTTC.

V is TRBV18 and J is TRBJ2-6, with TRBD1 as a possible D gene (6 bases). The CDR3 is 18 amino acids. Trimming cost V 3 bases and J 2 bases, with 17 bases left between them. Germline CDR1 KGHSH, CDR2 LQKENI. DNA for the CDR3: TGTGCCAGCTCACCTGGACAGAGTGATCCTGCTGGGGCCAACGTCCTGACTTTC. This sequence encodes CASSPGQSDPAGANVLTF.

The rearrangement uses TRBV5-1 and TRBJ1-1; 10 bases line up with TRBD1. The CDR3 runs to 16 residues. The J segment lost 0 bases and the V segment lost 6 bases, leaving 8 bases of the junction unmatched. Germline lookup yields CDR1 SGHRS and CDR2 YFSETQ. CDR3 amino acids: CASKRTGGTMNTEAFF. In DNA form, the CDR3 reads TGCGCCAGCAAACGGACAGGGGGGACCATGAACACTGAAGCTTTCTTT. Full variable domain (remainder filled in from reference TRBV5-1 and TRBJ1-1): KAGVTQTPRYLIKTRGQQVTLSCSPISGHRSVSWYQQTPGQGLQFLFEYFSETQRNKGNFPGRFSGRQFSNSRSEMNVSTLELGDSALYLCASKRTGGTMNTEAFFGQGTRLTVV.

The J gene is TRBJ1-5, the V gene TRBV7-8, with a tentative D call TRBD1 (6 bases). V lost 1 base, J lost 4 bases, and 11 bases lay in between. Germline V CDR1 and CDR2: SGHVS, FQNEAQ. The CDR3 extends over 15 amino acids. The CDR3: CASSLVKQGNQPQHF. The CDR3 DNA reads TGTGCCAGCAGCTTAGTTAAACAGGGAAATCAGCCCCAGCATTTT.

The genes are TRBV27 and TRBJ2-6, with a possible D match to TRBD2 (5 bases). Between the trimmed V and J ends, which lost 0 bases and 4 bases, there was a span of 13 bases. Germline V gives CDR1 MNHEY, CDR2 SMNVEV (reference sequence). This CDR3 is built from 17 residues. The CDR3 loop reads CASSLSLGGAGANVLTF. Written as DNA, the CDR3 is TGTGCCAGCAGTTTATCACTAGGTGGTGCCGGGGCCAACGTCCTGACTTTC.

The chain uses TRBV4-2 and TRBJ2-1; 12 bases map to TRBD2. This CDR3 has 16 residues. The V gene end was trimmed by 0 bases and the J gene end by 4 bases; junction bases not matched to a gene: 1. Germline V CDR1 and CDR2: LGHNA, YNFKEQ. CDR3 in DNA: TGTGCCAGCAGCCAAGATCTAGCGGGAGGGTACAATGAGCAGTTCTTC. The encoded protein is CASSQDLAGGYNEQFF.